Listed below are T cell receptor beta chains from one sample, sequenced in a study of CD8 T cells in ankylosing spondylitis. From the 5' RACE reads, TCRdb called clonotypes with MiXCR, one entry per CDR3 protein. The sample records 300,000 to 350,000 distinct CDR3 sequences, less than 25% being singletons. The sequencing input was blood, either unsorted or a sorted T cell fraction (not recorded which). These receptors all come from a female donor with ankylosing spondylitis or in good health (not recorded which). Both conserved end residues are part of each CDR3. The order of the fields is CDR3 length, clone size, J gene, V gene, D gene, CDR3 DNA, CDR3 protein. D genes are given only for firm matches. For some rows the clone size is stated as once, few or many, or as a class when expanded; others skip it.

CDR3 length: 12; clone size: many; J gene: TRBJ2-1; V gene: TRBV29-1; D gene: -; CDR3 DNA: TGCAGCGTGGGCCCTGCGGTCAATGAGCAGTTCTTC; CDR3 protein: CSVGPAVNEQFF
CDR3 length: 13; clone size: few; J gene: TRBJ2-1; V gene: TRBV6-6; D gene: -; CDR3 DNA: TGTGCCAGCTCCCCGGGGGCAGTCAATGAGCAGTTCTTC; CDR3 protein: CASSPGAVNEQFF
CDR3 length: 14; clone size: -; J gene: TRBJ2-1; V gene: TRBV10-3; D gene: TRBD1; CDR3 DNA: TGTGCCGCGGCCGGGACAGGGGGAATTAATGAGCAGTTCTTC; CDR3 protein: CAAAGTGGINEQFF
CDR3 length: 13; clone size: many; J gene: TRBJ2-1; V gene: TRBV12-3/TRBV12-4; D gene: -; CDR3 DNA: TGTGCCAGCAGTTTAGACAATTACAATGAGCAGTTCTTC; CDR3 protein: CASSLDNYNEQFF
CDR3 length: 13; clone size: few; J gene: TRBJ2-5; V gene: TRBV20-1; D gene: TRBD1; CDR3 DNA: TGCAGTGCTAAGACAGGGGACCAAGAGACCCAGTACTTC; CDR3 protein: CSAKTGDQETQYF
CDR3 length: 14; clone size: few; J gene: TRBJ2-5; V gene: TRBV9; D gene: TRBD1; CDR3 DNA: TGTGCCAGCAGCGTAGCGGGACAGGGGGAGACCCAGTACTTC; CDR3 protein: CASSVAGQGETQYF
CDR3 length: 11; clone size: -; J gene: TRBJ2-7; V gene: TRBV20-1; D gene: TRBD2; CDR3 DNA: TGCAGTGCTGTAGCGGGAGTCGAGCAGTACTTC; CDR3 protein: CSAVAGVEQYF
CDR3 length: 15; clone size: many; J gene: TRBJ2-2; V gene: TRBV5-1; D gene: TRBD2; CDR3 DNA: TGCGCCAGCTCCGGGACTAGCGATCGCACCGGGGAGCTGTTTTTT; CDR3 protein: CASSGTSDRTGELFF
CDR3 length: 15; clone size: -; J gene: TRBJ2-1; V gene: TRBV5-8; D gene: -; CDR3 DNA: TGTGCCAGCACCGGGACTGGGCTATCCTACAATGAGCAGTTCTTC; CDR3 protein: CASTGTGLSYNEQFF
CDR3 length: 19; clone size: -; J gene: TRBJ1-6; V gene: TRBV15; D gene: TRBD1; CDR3 DNA: TGTGCCACCAGCAGAGGATGGCCGGGACAGGGGATTGATAATTCACCCCTCCACTTT; CDR3 protein: CATSRGWPGQGIDNSPLHF
CDR3 length: 17; clone size: few; J gene: TRBJ2-6; V gene: TRBV20-1; D gene: -; CDR3 DNA: TGCAGTGCTAGAGGGGACACCGGTCCGGCTGGGGCCAACGTCCTGACTTTC; CDR3 protein: CSARGDTGPAGANVLTF
CDR3 length: 13; clone size: -; J gene: TRBJ2-3; V gene: TRBV4-3; D gene: -; CDR3 DNA: TGCGCCAGCAGCCAAGCCGTATTGGATACGCAGTATTTT; CDR3 protein: CASSQAVLDTQYF
CDR3 length: 17; clone size: many; J gene: TRBJ2-5; V gene: TRBV29-1; D gene: -; CDR3 DNA: TGCAGCGTTGAAGATCATCGAGCCGGACAGCTAAGAGCGACCCAGTACTTC; CDR3 protein: CSVEDHRAGQLRATQYF
CDR3 length: 14; clone size: -; J gene: TRBJ2-3; V gene: TRBV4-3; D gene: -; CDR3 DNA: TGCGCCAGCAGCCAAAGGGGGTTACGAGATACGCAGTATTTT; CDR3 protein: CASSQRGLRDTQYF
CDR3 length: 14; clone size: -; J gene: TRBJ2-2; V gene: TRBV15; D gene: -; CDR3 DNA: TGTGCCACCAGCAGAGATCACCGGACCGGGGAGCTGTTTTTT; CDR3 protein: CATSRDHRTGELFF
CDR3 length: 14; clone size: few; J gene: TRBJ1-2; V gene: TRBV25-1; D gene: -; CDR3 DNA: TGTGCCAGCAGTGAATACGGGGGGGTTTATGGCTACACCTTC; CDR3 protein: CASSEYGGVYGYTF
CDR3 length: 13; clone size: -; J gene: TRBJ1-1; V gene: TRBV10-3; D gene: -; CDR3 DNA: TGTGCCATCAGTGTAGGGGGGAACACTGAAGCTTTCTTT; CDR3 protein: CAISVGGNTEAFF
CDR3 length: 16; clone size: -; J gene: TRBJ2-5; V gene: TRBV5-1; D gene: TRBD2; CDR3 DNA: TGCGCCAGCAGCCCGGGACTAGCGGGAGGATTGGATACCCAGTACTTC; CDR3 protein: CASSPGLAGGLDTQYF
CDR3 length: 16; clone size: -; J gene: TRBJ2-5; V gene: TRBV6-6; D gene: -; CDR3 DNA: TGTGCCAGCAAGACGTCTGCCTGGGGCAGCGCAGAGACCCAGTACTTC; CDR3 protein: CASKTSAWGSAETQYF
CDR3 length: 14; clone size: -; J gene: TRBJ2-1; V gene: TRBV2; D gene: -; CDR3 DNA: TGTGCCAGCGGGGCGGATGTCTCCTACAATGAGCAGTTCTTC; CDR3 protein: CASGADVSYNEQFF
CDR3 length: 17; clone size: few; J gene: TRBJ2-5; V gene: TRBV18; D gene: -; CDR3 DNA: TGTGCCAGCTCACCTGGACAATGGGGAGCCGGGGGAGAGACCCAGTACTTC; CDR3 protein: CASSPGQWGAGGETQYF
CDR3 length: 13; clone size: many; J gene: TRBJ2-3; V gene: TRBV7-6; D gene: TRBD2; CDR3 DNA: TGTGCCAGCAGCTTACCGGGAGGGGATACGCAGTATTTT; CDR3 protein: CASSLPGGDTQYF
CDR3 length: 13; clone size: once; J gene: TRBJ2-7; V gene: TRBV12-5; D gene: -; CDR3 DNA: TGTGCTAGTGGTGCCGGACCCTACTACGAGCAGTACTTC; CDR3 protein: CASGAGPYYEQYF
CDR3 length: 17; clone size: -; J gene: TRBJ2-4; V gene: TRBV20-1; D gene: TRBD2; CDR3 DNA: TGCAGTGCCCCTGGACTAGCGGAAGCAAGAGCCAAAAACATTCAGTACTTC; CDR3 protein: CSAPGLAEARAKNIQYF
CDR3 length: 15; clone size: few; J gene: TRBJ2-1; V gene: TRBV7-9; D gene: TRBD2; CDR3 DNA: TGTGCCAGCAGCTATTTACTAGCGGGAGGATTTGAGCAGTTCTTC; CDR3 protein: CASSYLLAGGFEQFF
CDR3 length: 18; clone size: few; J gene: TRBJ2-1; V gene: TRBV6-5; D gene: TRBD2; CDR3 DNA: TGTGCCAGCAGTTACAGGCTCGGACTAGCGGACTCCTACAATGAGCAGTTCTTC; CDR3 protein: CASSYRLGLADSYNEQFF
CDR3 length: 16; clone size: many; J gene: TRBJ1-2; V gene: TRBV29-1; D gene: TRBD1; CDR3 DNA: TGCAGCGTTGAAGGGAGGCCCCGTGACAGGGCCGATGGCTACACCTTC; CDR3 protein: CSVEGRPRDRADGYTF
CDR3 length: 18; clone size: -; J gene: TRBJ1-6; V gene: TRBV25-1; D gene: -; CDR3 DNA: TGTGCCAGCAGTGAATCCCGGCAGATTAGCTCCTATAATTCACCCCTCCACTTT; CDR3 protein: CASSESRQISSYNSPLHF
CDR3 length: 16; clone size: few; J gene: TRBJ2-6; V gene: TRBV20-1; D gene: -; CDR3 DNA: TGCAGTGCTAGTCCTAGGAGGGGCTCTGGGGCCAACGTCCTGACTTTC; CDR3 protein: CSASPRRGSGANVLTF
CDR3 length: 15; clone size: -; J gene: TRBJ1-2; V gene: TRBV15; D gene: -; CDR3 DNA: TGTGCCACCAGCAGAGAGAGGCAGACGTTAGGGGGCTACACCTTC; CDR3 protein: CATSRERQTLGGYTF
CDR3 length: 13; clone size: few; J gene: TRBJ1-2; V gene: TRBV28; D gene: -; CDR3 DNA: TGTGCCAGCAGCCAATCGGGAAACTATGGCTACACCTTC; CDR3 protein: CASSQSGNYGYTF
CDR3 length: 16; clone size: once; J gene: TRBJ1-1; V gene: TRBV12-3/TRBV12-4; D gene: TRBD1; CDR3 DNA: TGTGCCAGCAGAACCGGGACAGGGGTTGGGGACACTGAAGCTTTCTTT; CDR3 protein: CASRTGTGVGDTEAFF
CDR3 length: 15; clone size: -; J gene: TRBJ1-1; V gene: TRBV20-1; D gene: -; CDR3 DNA: TGCAGTGCTCGTGACCCGGTCATTATGAACACTGAAGCTTTCTTT; CDR3 protein: CSARDPVIMNTEAFF
CDR3 length: 14; clone size: few; J gene: TRBJ2-1; V gene: TRBV30; D gene: TRBD1; CDR3 DNA: TGTGCCTGGAGCAAGGTGACAGGGCGATCTGAGCAGTTCTTC; CDR3 protein: CAWSKVTGRSEQFF
CDR3 length: 15; clone size: few; J gene: TRBJ2-1; V gene: TRBV5-5; D gene: -; CDR3 DNA: TGTGCCAGCAGCTTGGTTACGGTCTCCTACAATGAGCAGTTCTTC; CDR3 protein: CASSLVTVSYNEQFF
CDR3 length: 15; clone size: few; J gene: TRBJ1-2; V gene: TRBV6-5; D gene: TRBD1; CDR3 DNA: TGTGCCAGCAGTTCTACAGGGGATGCTAACTATGGCTACACCTTC; CDR3 protein: CASSSTGDANYGYTF
CDR3 length: 14; clone size: many; J gene: TRBJ2-1; V gene: TRBV20-1; D gene: -; CDR3 DNA: TGCAGCCCATGGTTGGGGGATCTTTACAATGAGCAGTTCTTC; CDR3 protein: CSPWLGDLYNEQFF
CDR3 length: 11; clone size: -; J gene: TRBJ2-5; V gene: TRBV9; D gene: -; CDR3 DNA: TGTGCCAGCAGACCCGTAGAGACCCAGTACTTC; CDR3 protein: CASRPVETQYF
CDR3 length: 16; clone size: -; J gene: TRBJ2-1; V gene: TRBV5-8; D gene: TRBD1; CDR3 DNA: TGTGCCAGCAGCAACCGACAGGGGTTCTCCTACAATGAGCAGTTCTTC; CDR3 protein: CASSNRQGFSYNEQFF
CDR3 length: 14; clone size: few; J gene: TRBJ2-7; V gene: TRBV9; D gene: -; CDR3 DNA: TGTGCCAGCAGCGTAGGGGGGCGACCCTACGAGCAGTACTTC; CDR3 protein: CASSVGGRPYEQYF
CDR3 length: 13; clone size: -; J gene: TRBJ2-3; V gene: TRBV20-1; D gene: -; CDR3 DNA: TGCAGTGCTAGGCGAGAGGGACTCGACACGCAGTATTTT; CDR3 protein: CSARREGLDTQYF
CDR3 length: 14; clone size: few; J gene: TRBJ2-1; V gene: TRBV7-2; D gene: -; CDR3 DNA: TGTGCCAGCAGCTTACAATTGACCGGCAATGAGCAGTTCTTC; CDR3 protein: CASSLQLTGNEQFF
CDR3 length: 15; clone size: -; J gene: TRBJ2-1; V gene: TRBV6-2/TRBV6-3; D gene: TRBD2; CDR3 DNA: TGTGCCAGCACCCAAAGCGGGAGGGCCTCCAATGAGCAGTTCTTC; CDR3 protein: CASTQSGRASNEQFF
CDR3 length: 16; clone size: many; J gene: TRBJ2-1; V gene: TRBV4-2; D gene: TRBD2; CDR3 DNA: TGTGCCAGCAGCCAAGAAGGACTAGCGGATAACAATGAGCAGTTCTTC; CDR3 protein: CASSQEGLADNNEQFF
CDR3 length: 15; clone size: -; J gene: TRBJ2-3; V gene: TRBV20-1; D gene: TRBD1; CDR3 DNA: TGCAGTGCTGTGTCTCCGGGACAGGGTTCAGATACGCAGTATTTT; CDR3 protein: CSAVSPGQGSDTQYF
CDR3 length: 16; clone size: many; J gene: TRBJ2-2; V gene: TRBV10-3; D gene: -; CDR3 DNA: TGTGCCCTCGGGACACCCGGGCTTGGAGGCGTCGGGGAGCTGTTTTTT; CDR3 protein: CALGTPGLGGVGELFF
CDR3 length: 15; clone size: -; J gene: TRBJ2-1; V gene: TRBV29-1; D gene: TRBD1; CDR3 DNA: TGCAGCGTGGATACCGGGACAGGGGGACTCAATGAGCAGTTCTTC; CDR3 protein: CSVDTGTGGLNEQFF
CDR3 length: 14; clone size: -; J gene: TRBJ1-6; V gene: TRBV4-3; D gene: -; CDR3 DNA: TGCGCCAGCAGCCCCCTCTTATTAGGCTCACCCCTCCACTTT; CDR3 protein: CASSPLLLGSPLHF
CDR3 length: 14; clone size: many; J gene: TRBJ1-5; V gene: TRBV24-1; D gene: -; CDR3 DNA: TGTGCCCTTCACGGGCCATATAGCAATCAGCCCCAGCATTTT; CDR3 protein: CALHGPYSNQPQHF
CDR3 length: 14; clone size: -; J gene: TRBJ2-2; V gene: TRBV7-2; D gene: -; CDR3 DNA: TGTGCCAGCAGCTTAGACGGGGGCCGCGGGGAGCTGTTTTTT; CDR3 protein: CASSLDGGRGELFF
CDR3 length: 18; clone size: -; J gene: TRBJ2-7; V gene: TRBV15; D gene: TRBD1; CDR3 DNA: TGTGCCACCAGCAGAGATTGGGTCCCGGGACAGGGGGTCTACGAGCAGTACTTC; CDR3 protein: CATSRDWVPGQGVYEQYF
CDR3 length: 14; clone size: many; J gene: TRBJ1-5; V gene: TRBV20-1; D gene: TRBD1; CDR3 DNA: TGCAGTGCGGACTCCGGGACAGAAAATCAGCCCCAGCATTTT; CDR3 protein: CSADSGTENQPQHF